This T cell receptor (beta chain) was observed in a study of technical replicates of blood from several donors. The repertoire was sequenced with immunoSEQ multiplex PCR; TCRdb's copy has only in-frame clones and lacks some. The repertoire consists of tens of thousands of clones, with roughly 89% occurring once and the leading ten covering about 3.9%. V gave up 5 bases and J gave up 4 bases, with 13 bases separating them. Germline V gene sequence: CDR1 MNHEY, CDR2 SMNVEV (reference sequence). This CDR3 is built from 14 residues. Sequencing was done on a sample of PBMCs. The chain employs TRBV27 and TRBJ2-3, with a weak D call TRBD2 (6 bases). The receptor's source is a human donor in good health. Some clones in this sample may be carry-over from other donors' samples. CDR3 sequence reads: CASSLRLVPDTQYF. The CDR3 bases are TGTGCCAGCAGTCTACGACTAGTACCAGATACGCAGTATTTT.